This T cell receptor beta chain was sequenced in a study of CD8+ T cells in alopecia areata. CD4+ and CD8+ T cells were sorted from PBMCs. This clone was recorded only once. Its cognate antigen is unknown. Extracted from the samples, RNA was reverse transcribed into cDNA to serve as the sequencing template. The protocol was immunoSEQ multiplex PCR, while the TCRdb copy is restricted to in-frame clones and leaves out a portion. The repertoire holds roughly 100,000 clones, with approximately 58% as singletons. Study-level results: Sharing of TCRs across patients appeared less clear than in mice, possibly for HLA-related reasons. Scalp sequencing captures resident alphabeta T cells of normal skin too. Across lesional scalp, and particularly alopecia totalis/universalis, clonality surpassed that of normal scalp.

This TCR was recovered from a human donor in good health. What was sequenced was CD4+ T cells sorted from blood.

DNA for the CDR3: TGTGCCAGCTCACCCAAAGGCGGTTACGGGAATCAAGAGACCCAGTACTTC. It yields the protein CASSPKGGYGNQETQYF. This sequence joins TRBV18 and TRBJ2-5; weak D call: TRBD2 (5 bases). The V gene lost 3 bases and the J gene lost 2 bases, with 19 bases spanning the gap. Germline V lookup: CDR1 KGHSH, CDR2 LQKENI. CDR3 length: 17 residues. Full variable domain (remainder filled in from reference TRBV18 and TRBJ2-5): NAGVMQNPRHLVRRRGQEARLRCSPMKGHSHVYWYRQLPEEGLKFMVYLQKENIIDESGMPKERFSAEFPKEGPSILRIQQVVRGDSAAYFCASSPKGGYGNQETQYFGPGTRLLVL.